This record concerns one TCR beta chain sequence. Antigen unknown. The assay was immunoSEQ multiplex PCR, and TCRdb's table has in-frame clones only and misses some. The sample lists about 1 million clones; roughly 80% were seen once. The data belong to a study of shared clonotypes between healthy human individuals. CDR3 length: 14 residues. The ends lost 4 bases at V and 5 bases at J; junction bases unmatched: 5. CDR1 MNHNS and CDR2 SASEGT come from the germline V gene. Study outcomes and limitations: Enrolling few donors narrowed the genetic and exposure-history diversity that was represented. Larger estimated richness was generally recorded for naive subsets relative to memory subsets. Rarefaction revealed incomplete sorted-subset sequencing despite large depth. Several donors held approximately 4.6% of naive CD4 clonotypes in common.

J is TRBJ2-5 and V is TRBV6-1, with TRBD1 matching over 9 bases. Sequenced: memory CD4+ T cells sorted from blood. Specified subset: CD45RA-negative fraction. This TCR derives from a young man in good health. The CDR3 bases are TGTGCCAGCAGTGTGGGACAGGGTTGGGAGACCCAGTACTTC. It is translated as CASSVGQGWETQYF.